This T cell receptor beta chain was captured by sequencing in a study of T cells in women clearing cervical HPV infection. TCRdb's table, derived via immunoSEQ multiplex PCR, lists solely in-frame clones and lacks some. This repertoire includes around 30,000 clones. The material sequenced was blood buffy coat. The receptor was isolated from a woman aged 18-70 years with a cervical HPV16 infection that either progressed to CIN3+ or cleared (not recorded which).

CDR3 DNA (partial): TGTGCCAGTAGTACTCCTCGGATTAACTATGGT. Protein product: CASSTPRINYG. The whole CDR3 region reads CASSTPRINYGQYF. The J gene is TRBJ2-4, the V gene TRBV19, with D unclear. The read halts 3 residues ahead of the CDR3 end, with the missing end drawn from the germline J gene. Germline-derived CDR1 and CDR2 are LNHDA and SQIVND (reference sequence). The CDR3 has 14 residues.